The present T cell receptor beta chain was sequenced within a study of cytomegalovirus exposure and HLA in healthy donors. This clone has just a few counts. This PCR relied on a set of 60 Vbeta primers and 13 Jbeta primers. Profiling relied on immunoSEQ multiplex PCR, and the TCRdb table lists in-frame clones only, not all of them. The sample records just under 95,000 clones, 81% being singletons. The CDR3 runs to 16 residues. Between the trimmed V and J ends, which lost 4 bases and 6 bases, there was a span of 20 bases. Germline CDR1 reads SGDLS; CDR2 reads YYNGEE. Sequences were obtained from PBMCs. This chain joins TRBV9 and TRBJ2-1; perhaps TRBD1 as D (5 bases). The receptor comes from a human donor in good health. CDR3 region: CASSPQGSGSVNEQFF. CDR3 bases: TGTGCCAGCAGCCCCCAGGGCTCTGGCAGCGTCAATGAGCAGTTCTTC.